This entry describes one T cell receptor beta chain. The antigen is not known. Clones were sequenced by immunoSEQ multiplex PCR, and TCRdb holds only the in-frame ones, with some missing. This table has 140,000 to 150,000 clones, roughly 92% appearing once. The data belong to a study of T cell responses to AZD1222 COVID-19 vaccine. Trimming removed 7 bases at V and 1 base at J, with 14 bases between. CDR3 size: 14 residues. The germline CDR1 and CDR2 sequences are SGHAT and FQDESV (reference sequence). Study outcomes and limitations: Repertoire sampling occurred only after the peak T cell response. Of the AZD1222 recipients, only five to seven were seropositive at baseline. Nearly half of spike-specific TCRs reportedly go after variant regions that carry no mutations. Donors in the cohort were predominantly white British and more often female, and clonal diversity was possibly underestimated.

The chain carries TRBV11-1 and TRBJ2-7, with D perhaps assigned TRBD1 or TRBD2 (7 bases each). The sequence was collected from an adult in good health. Material: peripheral blood, obtained on day 0 of AZD1222 vaccination. Here the CDR3 reads CASTYRGGSYEQYF. The CDR3 DNA follows: TGTGCCAGCACCTACAGGGGAGGGTCCTACGAGCAGTACTTC.